The next 14 T cell receptor beta chains were all read from a single sample in a study of T cell repertoires in cytomegalovirus infection. TCRdb processed the reads anew with MiXCR; each CDR3 protein has one entry. The table includes hundreds of thousands of distinct CDR3 sequences, 8% to 10% detected once. The specimen sequenced was PBMCs. Receptor source: a human donor in good health (CMV status not recorded). Some clones in this sample may be carry-over from other donors' samples.

This clonotype was detected only a few times. The gene calls are TRBV27 and TRBJ2-1, with 10 positions matching TRBD1. Germline CDR1 and CDR2: MNHEY and SMNVEV (reference sequence). The CDR3 sequence is 16 residues long. V dropped 5 bases and J dropped 5; count of bases not matched to a gene: 9. The CDR3 protein is CASSPLGTGVDNEQFF. For the CDR3, the DNA is TGTGCCAGCAGTCCCCTCGGGACAGGGGTGGACAATGAGCAGTTCTTC.

This clonotype was counted many times. The V and J genes are TRBV20-1 and TRBJ1-2, with 12 nucleotides matching TRBD1. The V gene's germline CDR1 is DFQATT and CDR2 SNEGSKA (reference sequence). The CDR3 is 13 residues long. The V gene end was trimmed by 5 bases and the J gene end by 7 bases; junction bases not matched to a gene: 5. The CDR3 is CSAGTGGGTGYTF. CDR3 sequence (DNA): TGCAGTGCTGGGACAGGGGGCGGTACTGGCTACACCTTC.

This clonotype has ten or more counts. The rearrangement joins TRBV28 to TRBJ2-5; unclear D gene. The CDR3 spans 12 residues. V was shortened by 3 bases and J by 4 bases, with 6 bases between the two germline ends. CDR1 and CDR2 from the germline V gene are MDHEN and SYDVKM. The CDR3 DNA is TGTGCCAGCAGTTTCCAGATAGAGACCCAGTACTTC. Translated, it gives CASSFQIETQYF.

This clonotype has a count of ten or more. The chain employs TRBV6-5 and TRBJ2-5; no firm D call. Germline CDR1 MNHEY, CDR2 SVGAGI. CDR3 size: 10 residues. With 8 bases removed from V and 9 bases from J, the gap between germline ends came to 10 bases. CDR3 loop: CASSLTPQYF. The CDR3 DNA reads TGTGCCAGCTCCTTAACCCCCCAGTACTTC.

This clonotype was picked up many times. The chain joins TRBV7-2 to TRBJ2-1, with D perhaps matching TRBD2 (6 bases). V was clipped by 1 base and J by 7 bases, with 14 bases between them. CDR1 and CDR2 (germline): SGHTA, FQGNSA. This CDR3 has 15 amino acids. CDR3 coding DNA: TGTGCCAGCAGCTTAGTATCCGGGGGATGGAATGAGCAGTTCTTC. It is translated as CASSLVSGGWNEQFF.

This clonotype was picked up many times. The chain couples TRBV7-8 to TRBJ2-6; possible D gene TRBD1, 6 bases. CDR3 length equals 15 residues. The V gene lost 3 bases and the J gene lost 2 bases, with 8 bases spanning the gap. The germline gives CDR1 SGHVS, CDR2 FQNEAQ. The CDR3: CASSFYRAGANVLTF. The CDR3 bases are TGTGCCAGCAGCTTTTACAGGGCTGGGGCCAACGTCCTGACTTTC.

This clonotype was detected many times. This chain joins TRBV28 and TRBJ1-1; no definite D call. CDR1 MDHEN and CDR2 SYDVKM come from the germline V gene. V lost 7 bases, J lost 1 base, and 25 bases lay in between. The CDR3 has 18 residues. The CDR3 reads CASIPRGRIGKRNTEAFF. CDR3 nucleotide sequence: TGTGCCAGCATTCCCCGGGGAAGGATAGGAAAAAGGAACACTGAAGCTTTCTTT.

This clonotype was seen repeatedly, ten times or more. This chain connects TRBV4-2 to TRBJ2-3; either TRBD1 or TRBD2 may supply D (5 bases each). This CDR3 region has 16 residues. Germline-derived CDR1 and CDR2 are LGHNA and YNFKEQ. Trimming cost V 4 bases and J 0 bases, with 14 bases left between them. CDR3 amino acids: CASSPLGRTSTDTQYF. The CDR3 region has the DNA TGTGCCAGCAGCCCCTTGGGACGGACTAGCACAGATACGCAGTATTTT.

This clonotype was picked up many times. The chain is built from TRBV7-9 and TRBJ1-2; 7 nucleotides match TRBD1. The CDR3 length is 18 residues. Germline V lookup: CDR1 SEHNR, CDR2 FQNEAQ (reference sequence). Trimming cost V 4 bases and J 6 bases; bases outside gene matches: 20. The CDR3 loop reads CASSSTPGTVLWWDGYTF. The CDR3 region has the DNA TGTGCCAGCAGCTCTACCCCCGGGACAGTCCTTTGGTGGGATGGCTACACCTTC.

The rearrangement uses TRBV19 and TRBJ2-1; TRBD2 agrees at 7 bases. Germline-derived CDR1 and CDR2 are LNHDA and SQIVND (reference sequence). The CDR3 sequence is 15 residues long. Trimming at V came to 7 bases and at J to 2 bases, leaving 8 bases not matched to a gene. In DNA form, the CDR3 reads TGTGCCAGTATCTCGCCGGGACTACCCTACAATGAGCAGTTCTTC. Translated: CASISPGLPYNEQFF.

The V call is TRBV4-1, the J call TRBJ2-1; TRBD2 matches at 7 bases. Per germline, CDR1 MGHRA and CDR2 YSYEKL. Trimming took 0 bases from V and 4 from J; bases not matched to a gene: 9. This CDR3 is 17 amino acids long. DNA of the CDR3: TGCGCCAGCAGCCAAGATCGGGTTAGCGGGTCATACAATGAGCAGTTCTTC. It codes for CASSQDRVSGSYNEQFF.

This clonotype occurred many times. The chain carries TRBV7-6 and TRBJ1-1, with D possibly matching TRBD1 (5 bases). This CDR3 comprises 13 residues. Looked up from germline, CDR1 is SGHVS and CDR2 is FNYEAQ. Trimming pared 2 bases from V and 6 bases from J, leaving 10 bases between. CDR3 in amino acids: CASSLQGVSEAFF. DNA for the CDR3: TGTGCCAGCAGCTTACAAGGGGTCTCTGAAGCTTTCTTT.

This clonotype was detected ten times or more. V usage is TRBV11-2 and J usage is TRBJ1-1, with 7 bases aligning to TRBD1. The CDR3 has 16 residues. Germline V gene data show CDR1 as SGHAT and CDR2 as FQNNGV. Unmatched junction bases numbered 9, after V lost 1 base and J lost 4 bases. The CDR3 sequence: CASSLGGSQGGTEAFF. Written as DNA, the CDR3 is TGTGCCAGCAGCTTAGGCGGGTCTCAGGGGGGCACTGAAGCTTTCTTT.

This clonotype showed up many times. The V gene is TRBV12-3 or TRBV12-4, the J gene TRBJ1-2, with D uncertain. V lost 9 bases and J 0 bases, leaving 8 bases between the germline ends. This CDR3 has 12 amino acids. CDR3 amino acids: CASRESNYGYTF. Written as DNA, the CDR3 is TGTGCCAGTAGAGAATCTAACTATGGCTACACCTTC.